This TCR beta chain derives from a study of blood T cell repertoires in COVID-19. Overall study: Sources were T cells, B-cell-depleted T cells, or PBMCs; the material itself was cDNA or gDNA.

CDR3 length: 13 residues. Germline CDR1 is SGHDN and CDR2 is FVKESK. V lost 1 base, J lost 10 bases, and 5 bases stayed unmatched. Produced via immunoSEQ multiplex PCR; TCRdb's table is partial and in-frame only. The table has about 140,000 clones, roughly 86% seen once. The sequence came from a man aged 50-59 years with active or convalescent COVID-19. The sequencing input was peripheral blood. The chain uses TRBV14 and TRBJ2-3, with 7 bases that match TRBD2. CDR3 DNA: TGTGCCAGCAGCCAAGTGTTTCGGGGGGCGCAGTATTTT. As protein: CASSQVFRGAQYF.